These T cell receptor beta chains were read from a single sample in a study of T cell responses to AZD1222 COVID-19 vaccine. TCRdb's copy holds only in-frame clones and misses some; the assay was immunoSEQ multiplex PCR. The sample consists of about 120,000 clones, more than 85% of them appearing once. The material sequenced was peripheral blood, taken on day 0 of AZD1222 vaccination. The receptors were gathered from an adult in good health. CDR3s include the opening cysteine and the closing phenylalanine or tryptophan. A D gene is named only where the DNA matches it firmly. Where a row states a size, it is once, few, many or the class of an expanded clone; other rows omit it.

D: NA
J: TRBJ1-5
size: once
V: TRBV15
DNA: TGTGCCACCAGCAGTTCAGGGAATCAGCCCCAGCATTTT
CDR3: CATSSSGNQPQHF

D: NA
J: TRBJ1-2
size: NA
V: TRBV7-8
DNA: TGTGCCAGCAGCTTAGTTGCCTGGGGAGACTACACCTTC
CDR3: CASSLVAWGDYTF

D: NA
J: TRBJ2-7
size: NA
V: TRBV7-9
DNA: TGTGCCAGCAGCCTCAAGGTTCCTCGCGGGGAGCAGTACTTC
CDR3: CASSLKVPRGEQYF

D: NA
J: TRBJ1-4
size: NA
V: TRBV19
DNA: TGTGCCAGTAGGAAAGACAGAAACAATGAAAAACTGTTTTTT
CDR3: CASRKDRNNEKLFF

D: NA
J: TRBJ1-3
size: once
V: TRBV28
DNA: TGTGCCAGCATCGGGCGACCTTACTCTGGAAACACCATATATTTT
CDR3: CASIGRPYSGNTIYF

D: NA
J: TRBJ2-5
size: NA
V: TRBV10-3
DNA: TGTGCCATCAGTGATCCTCTCCAAGAGACCCAGTACTTC
CDR3: CAISDPLQETQYF

D: NA
J: TRBJ1-1
size: NA
V: TRBV7-8
DNA: TGTGGGTGGAGGGGCGCAGGAAACACTGAAGCTTTCTTT
CDR3: CGWRGAGNTEAFF

D: NA
J: TRBJ1-1
size: NA
V: TRBV10-1
DNA: TGCGCCAGCAGTGAGTCGGGACGGAACACTGAAGCTTTCTTT
CDR3: CASSESGRNTEAFF

D: TRBD1
J: TRBJ1-6
size: NA
V: TRBV18
DNA: TGTGCCAGCTCACTGGGACAGTCAAATAATTCACCCCTCCACTTT
CDR3: CASSLGQSNNSPLHF

D: NA
J: TRBJ2-3
size: NA
V: TRBV27
DNA: TGTGCCAGCAGGGAGCATGGCACAGATACGCAGTATTTT
CDR3: CASREHGTDTQYF

D: NA
J: TRBJ2-7
size: NA
V: TRBV18
DNA: TGTGCCAGCTCACCAGAACATTTCTACGAGCAGTACTTC
CDR3: CASSPEHFYEQYF

D: NA
J: TRBJ2-2
size: NA
V: TRBV2
DNA: TGTGCCAGCCTTCCAGGGGGGACCGGGGAGCTGTTTTTT
CDR3: CASLPGGTGELFF

D: TRBD2
J: TRBJ2-1
size: NA
V: TRBV10-3
DNA: TGTGCCATCAGTGAAGGGCGGGAGTTGAGTAATGAGCAGTTCTTC
CDR3: CAISEGRELSNEQFF

D: TRBD2
J: TRBJ2-1
size: NA
V: TRBV7-9
DNA: TGTGCCAGCAGCTTCCTAGCGGGAACGGGCTACAATGAGCAGTTCTTC
CDR3: CASSFLAGTGYNEQFF

D: NA
J: TRBJ2-7
size: NA
V: TRBV5-1
DNA: TGCGCCAGCAGCTGGGAAGGCTCCCTCGAGCAGTACTTC
CDR3: CASSWEGSLEQYF

D: NA
J: TRBJ1-1
size: NA
V: TRBV28
DNA: TGTGCCAGCAGTTCCTCGGGAGGGCATGGAGCTTTCTTT
CDR3: CASSSSGGHGAFF

D: TRBD2
J: TRBJ2-1
size: NA
V: TRBV11-3
DNA: TGTGCCAGCAGCCTTAGCGGGAGATTAGGATACAATGAGCAGTTCTTC
CDR3: CASSLSGRLGYNEQFF

D: NA
J: TRBJ1-3
size: NA
V: TRBV28
DNA: TGTGCCAGCAGTTTATCCACCGGGGGGAGTAACACCATATATTTT
CDR3: CASSLSTGGSNTIYF

D: TRBD1
J: TRBJ1-3
size: once
V: TRBV19
DNA: TGTGCCTCCCAAACCCGCCGGGACAGGGACACAAACACCATATATTTT
CDR3: CASQTRRDRDTNTIYF

D: NA
J: TRBJ1-3
size: NA
V: TRBV7-9
DNA: TGTGCCAGCAGCCCCAGGGTCATCTCTGGAAACACCATATATTTT
CDR3: CASSPRVISGNTIYF

D: TRBD1
J: TRBJ1-5
size: once
V: TRBV19
DNA: TGTGCCAGTAGGACAGGCAGGGGGTTAAATCAGCCCCAGCATTTT
CDR3: CASRTGRGLNQPQHF

D: NA
J: TRBJ2-1
size: NA
V: TRBV15
DNA: TGTGCCACCCAATTGTCGGGACGCCTCTTGTACAATGAGCAGTTCTTC
CDR3: CATQLSGRLLYNEQFF

D: TRBD1
J: TRBJ2-7
size: NA
V: TRBV28
DNA: TGTGCCAGCAGTCGACCGGGACAGGGCTCCTCCGAGCAGTACTTC
CDR3: CASSRPGQGSSEQYF

D: NA
J: TRBJ1-5
size: NA
V: TRBV11-2
DNA: TGTGCCAGCAGCTTAGAAGGGGCCGCCAATCAGCCCCAGCATTTT
CDR3: CASSLEGAANQPQHF

D: NA
J: TRBJ1-1
size: NA
V: TRBV19
DNA: TGTGCCAGTAGTATCTACGGGGGACAAATTGAAGCTTTCTTT
CDR3: CASSIYGGQIEAFF

D: TRBD2
J: TRBJ2-1
size: NA
V: TRBV7-3
DNA: TGTGCCAGCAGCTCCCAGCGGGACTGGGGGGATGAGCAGTTCTTC
CDR3: CASSSQRDWGDEQFF

D: NA
J: TRBJ1-4
size: NA
V: TRBV6-5
DNA: TGTGCCAGCAGTTACCCGGGGGACGGGGAACTGTTTTTT
CDR3: CASSYPGDGELFF

D: TRBD1
J: TRBJ1-1
size: NA
V: TRBV19
DNA: TGTGCCAGTAGTAGGAGGGGACAGGGGACAAATACTGAAGCTTTCTTT
CDR3: CASSRRGQGTNTEAFF

D: TRBD1
J: TRBJ1-2
size: once
V: TRBV6-5
DNA: TGTGCCAGCGAGGACAGGGCGCACTATGGCTACACCTTC
CDR3: CASEDRAHYGYTF

D: TRBD2
J: TRBJ2-1
size: once
V: TRBV29-1
DNA: TGCAGCGTTGACGTAGCGGGAGATGGGAATGAGCAGTTCTTC
CDR3: CSVDVAGDGNEQFF

D: NA
J: TRBJ2-1
size: NA
V: TRBV3-1/TRBV3-2
DNA: TGTGCCAGCAGCCAAAAGACCGTCAGCTCCTACAATGAGCAGTTCTTC
CDR3: CASSQKTVSSYNEQFF

D: NA
J: TRBJ2-7
size: NA
V: TRBV7-9
DNA: TGTGCCAGCAGGTTTGCGGGGTCCTCCTACGAGCAGTACTTC
CDR3: CASRFAGSSYEQYF

D: NA
J: TRBJ2-4
size: NA
V: TRBV7-2
DNA: TGTGCCAGCAGCTCCTCGGGGTGGGGGAACATTCAGTACTTC
CDR3: CASSSSGWGNIQYF